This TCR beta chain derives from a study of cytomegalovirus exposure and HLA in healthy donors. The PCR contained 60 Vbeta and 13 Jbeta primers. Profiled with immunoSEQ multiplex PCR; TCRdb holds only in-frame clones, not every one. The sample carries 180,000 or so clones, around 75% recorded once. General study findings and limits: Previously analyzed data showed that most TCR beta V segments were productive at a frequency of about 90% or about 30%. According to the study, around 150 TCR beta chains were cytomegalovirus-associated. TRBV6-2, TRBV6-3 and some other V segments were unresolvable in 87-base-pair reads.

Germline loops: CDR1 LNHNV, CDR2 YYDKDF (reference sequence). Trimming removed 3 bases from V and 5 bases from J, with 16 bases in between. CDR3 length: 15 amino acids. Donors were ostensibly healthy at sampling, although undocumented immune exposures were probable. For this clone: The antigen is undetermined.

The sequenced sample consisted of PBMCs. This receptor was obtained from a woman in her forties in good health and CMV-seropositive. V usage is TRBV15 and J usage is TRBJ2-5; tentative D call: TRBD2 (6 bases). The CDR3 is CATSREGGWYETQYF. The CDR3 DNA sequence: TGTGCCACCAGCAGGGAGGGCGGGTGGTACGAGACCCAGTACTTC.